The 8 T cell receptor beta chains below were found in one sample sequenced in a study of shared clonotypes between healthy human individuals. Profiling relied on immunoSEQ multiplex PCR, and the TCRdb table lists in-frame clones only, not all of them. The repertoire has around 500,000 clones, 79% of them found once; the top ten carry approximately 12%. Sequencing was done on a sample of PBMCs. These receptors were collected from a middle-aged woman in good health. Some clones in this sample may be carry-over from other donors' samples.

The rearrangement links TRBV19 to TRBJ1-5; the D gene is possibly TRBD1 (6 bases). V was trimmed by 6 bases and J by 0 bases, leaving 15 bases between them. The CDR3 totals 16 residues. Germline loops: CDR1 LNHDA, CDR2 SQIVND (reference sequence). CDR3 sequence (DNA): TGTGCCAGTAGCAAGGGACACGATTATAGCAATCAGCCCCAGCATTTT. This codes for CASSKGHDYSNQPQHF. Full variable domain (outside the CDR3, taken from reference TRBV19 and TRBJ1-5): DGGITQSPKYLFRKEGQNVTLSCEQNLNHDAMYWYRQDPGQGLRLIYYSQIVNDFQKGDIAEGYSVSREKKESFPLTVTSAQKNPTAFYLCASSKGHDYSNQPQHFGDGTRLSIL.

This chain links TRBV11-2 with TRBJ2-1; no reliable D call. CDR1 and CDR2 (germline): SGHAT, FQNNGV. CDR3 size: 18 residues. The V end lost 2 bases, the J end lost 0 bases, and 17 bases lay between the germline ends. CDR3 sequence reads: CASSLPPWRRDSYNEQFF. The CDR3 bases are TGTGCCAGCAGCTTACCCCCTTGGCGGCGAGACTCCTACAATGAGCAGTTCTTC.

The table lists this clone with a few counts. This chain uses TRBV10-3 with TRBJ2-3; 16 bases map to TRBD2. CDR1 is ENHRY, CDR2 SYGVKD, per germline. The CDR3 has 18 amino acids. The V segment lost 4 bases and the J segment 0 bases; nucleotides outside the gene matches: 4. CDR3 sequence (DNA): TGTGCCATCAGTGGGGGACTAGCGGGAGGGGAGAGCACAGATACGCAGTATTTT. Protein: CAISGGLAGGESTDTQYF.

The V and J genes are TRBV4-3 and TRBJ1-5, with no clear D. The CDR3 spans 16 residues. Per germline, CDR1 LGHNA and CDR2 YSLEER. V was trimmed by 4 bases and J by 4 bases, leaving 17 bases between them. CDR3 residues: CASSPGIAVQNQPQHF. The CDR3 DNA is TGCGCCAGCAGCCCAGGCATAGCGGTTCAAAATCAGCCCCAGCATTTT.

CDR3 in amino acids: CASSYPGGSGMSQFF. As DNA, the CDR3 is TGTGCCAGCAGTTACCCTGGAGGTAGCGGGATGTCCCAGTTCTTC. V gene TRBV6-6 combines with J gene TRBJ2-1; 8 bases match TRBD2. J was trimmed by 13 bases and V by 2 bases; bases with no gene match: 13. CDR1 MNHNY and CDR2 SVGAGI come from the germline V gene (reference sequence). The CDR3 contains 15 residues.

The chain uses TRBV19 and TRBJ2-3; TRBD1 is a possible D gene (5 bases). The CDR3 totals 14 residues. V lost 4 bases to trimming and J lost 1 base, with 9 bases between them. Germline V CDR1 and CDR2: LNHDA, SQIVND (reference sequence). CDR3 loop: CASSTRVGTDTQYF. The CDR3 bases are TGTGCCAGTAGTACCAGGGTAGGCACAGATACGCAGTATTTT.

This clone has only a few counts. The chain employs TRBV2 and TRBJ1-4; TRBD1 aligns across 7 bases. The germline V gene has CDR1 SNHLY and CDR2 FYNNEI. The CDR3 is made up of 15 amino acids. V was clipped by 3 bases and J by 8 bases; unmatched bases: 9. The CDR3 nucleotides are TGTGCCAGCAGTGAGGCCGGACAGGTCTTCGAAAAACTGTTTTTT. Its protein product is CASSEAGQVFEKLFF.

The chain carries TRBV29-1 and TRBJ2-7; the match to TRBD2 covers 12 bases. From germline, CDR1 is SQVTM and CDR2 ANQGSEA. V was clipped by 7 bases and J by 1 base; unmatched bases: 11. The CDR3 is 16 amino acids. In DNA, the CDR3 is TGCAGCGCGCTTCCTGGACTAGCGGGAAAATCCTACGAGCAGTACTTC. It translates to CSALPGLAGKSYEQYF.